These 31 T cell receptor beta chains share one sample of origin, sequenced in a study of T cell responses to AZD1222 COVID-19 vaccine. Using immunoSEQ multiplex PCR, the repertoire was profiled, and TCRdb retains in-frame clones only, with some absent. The table has 100,000 to 150,000 clones, 75% to 90% seen once; the top ten hold approximately 6%. The sequencing here drew on peripheral blood, taken on day 0 of AZD1222 vaccination. The receptors stem from an adult in good health.

The genes are TRBV30 and TRBJ1-1; tentative D call: TRBD1 (6 bases). Trimming stripped 7 bases from V and 4 bases from J, with 16 bases between. The V gene's germline CDR1 is GTSNPN and CDR2 SVGIG (reference sequence). The CDR3 runs 13 residues. The CDR3 reads CAFSLGGSTEAFF. CDR3 nucleotide sequence: TGTGCCTTTTCCCTAGGGGGGTCCACTGAAGCTTTCTTT.

This sequence joins TRBV29-1 and TRBJ1-1; 7 bases match TRBD1. The CDR3 is 11 residues long. V was clipped by 4 bases and J by 6 bases; unmatched bases: 2. Germline assignment: CDR1 SQVTM and CDR2 ANQGSEA. For the CDR3, the DNA is TGCAGCGTTGGACAGGGCGCTGAAGCTTTCTTT. Translation: CSVGQGAEAFF.

The V call is TRBV27, the J call TRBJ1-1; 7 bases are a match to TRBD1. The ends lost 6 bases at V and 0 bases at J; junction bases unmatched: 13. Germline assignment: CDR1 MNHEY and CDR2 SMNVEV (reference sequence). The CDR3 sequence is 17 residues long. CDR3 bases: TGTGCCAGCAGCTACCGACAGGGAGGGACCTTGAACACTGAAGCTTTCTTT. This codes for CASSYRQGGTLNTEAFF.

The chain uses TRBV4-3 and TRBJ1-3; no firm D call. The germline V gene has CDR1 LGHNA and CDR2 YSLEER. The CDR3 has 13 residues. Trimming shortened V by 1 base and J by 4 bases, and 5 bases separated the two germline ends. The CDR3 loop is CASSQGRGNTIYF. For the CDR3, the DNA is TGCGCCAGCAGCCAAGGAAGAGGAAACACCATATATTTT.

The chain employs TRBV9 and TRBJ1-2, with D possibly matching TRBD1 (6 bases). Germline CDR1 is SGDLS and CDR2 is YYNGEE. V dropped 3 bases and J dropped 1 base, with 19 bases sitting between them. This CDR3 spans 17 amino acids. The CDR3 region has the DNA TGTGCCAGCAGCGCCCACGCTTTCCGGGACAATAACTATGGCTACACCTTC. Translated, it gives CASSAHAFRDNNYGYTF.

The chain has TRBV7-6 and TRBJ1-1, with D unresolved. The CDR3 contains 14 residues. Trimming took off 4 bases at V and 3 bases at J, with 12 bases between the two ends. CDR1 and CDR2 from the germline V gene are SGHVS and FNYEAQ. CDR3 sequence: CASSSPGPDTEAFF. The CDR3 bases are TGTGCCAGCAGCTCCCCCGGACCCGACACTGAAGCTTTCTTT. The full variable domain, its missing parts supplied by reference TRBV7-6 and TRBJ1-1, is GAGVSQSPRYKVTKRGQDVALRCDPISGHVSLYWYRQALGQGPEFLTYFNYEAQQDKSGLPNDRFSAERPEGSISTLTIQRTEQRDSAMYRCASSSPGPDTEAFFGQGTRLTVV.

The rearrangement uses TRBV6-1 and TRBJ2-4; no reliable D call. The CDR3 length is 17 residues. Trimming took 4 bases from V and 8 from J, leaving 24 bases between them. The germline V gene encodes CDR1 MNHNS and CDR2 SASEGT. The CDR3 here is CASSGDAKGGSWDIQYF. DNA of the CDR3: TGTGCCAGCAGTGGGGATGCTAAGGGCGGCAGCTGGGACATTCAGTACTTC.

The V and J genes are TRBV27 and TRBJ1-2; D gene uncertain. The CDR3 runs 16 residues. Germline CDR1 MNHEY, CDR2 SMNVEV (reference sequence). Trimming stripped 5 bases from V and 4 bases from J, with 20 bases between. The chain's CDR3 is CASSVDSKGLFYGYTF. CDR3 DNA sequence: TGTGCCAGCAGTGTGGATTCAAAGGGCCTCTTCTATGGCTACACCTTC.

V and J are TRBV30 and TRBJ1-1, with D possibly being TRBD1 (6 bases). The V and J ends lost 3 bases and 1 base respectively, with 6 bases between them. Germline CDR1 is GTSNPN and CDR2 is SVGIG (reference sequence). The CDR3 length is 12 residues. CDR3 in DNA: TGTGCCTGGAGACAGGGGAACACTGAAGCTTTCTTT. Translation: CAWRQGNTEAFF.

This chain uses TRBV27 with TRBJ2-5; 7 nucleotides line up with TRBD1. This CDR3 comprises 14 residues. CDR1 and CDR2 (germline): MNHEY, SMNVEV (reference sequence). The J segment lost 1 base and the V segment lost 4 bases, leaving 3 bases of the junction unmatched. CDR3 protein: CASSSWDSQETQYF. In DNA, the CDR3 is TGTGCCAGCAGTTCGTGGGACAGCCAAGAGACCCAGTACTTC.

The J gene is TRBJ1-2, the V gene TRBV7-9; TRBD1 might be the D (6 bases). The V end was cut by 5 bases, the J end by 8 bases, with 12 bases between. The CDR3 has 12 amino acids. Germline assignment: CDR1 SEHNR and CDR2 FQNEAQ (reference sequence). CDR3 protein: CASSVQGRGYTF. For the CDR3, the DNA is TGTGCCAGCAGCGTACAGGGACGCGGCTACACCTTC.

The V and J genes are TRBV2 and TRBJ2-3; D unclear. V lost 6 bases and J lost 2, with 15 bases in between. The CDR3 sequence is 15 residues long. CDR1 is SNHLY and CDR2 is FYNNEI in the germline V gene. CDR3 sequence: CASSVSLRSTDTQYF. The CDR3, as DNA: TGTGCCAGCAGCGTTTCACTTCGATCCACAGATACGCAGTATTTT.

The chain couples TRBV6-5 to TRBJ1-1; tentatively, D is TRBD1 (5 bases). Trimming cost V 2 bases and J 5 bases, with 12 bases left between them. This CDR3 comprises 14 residues. Looked up from germline, CDR1 is MNHEY and CDR2 is SVGAGI. The CDR3 spells CASSYRGVGTEAFF. The CDR3 DNA reads as TGTGCCAGCAGTTACCGAGGGGTAGGGACTGAAGCTTTCTTT.

CDR3 DNA sequence: TGTGCCAGCAGTGAACCCGGACAGCGTCCCACTGAAGCTTTCTTT. The encoded protein is CASSEPGQRPTEAFF. This chain connects TRBV6-1 to TRBJ1-1; possible D gene TRBD1, 6 bases. CDR1 and CDR2 (germline): MNHNS, SASEGT. Trimming stripped 2 bases from V and 4 bases from J, with 14 bases between. This CDR3 is built from 15 residues.

The chain is built from TRBV9 and TRBJ2-3; D unresolved. V lost 1 base and J 5 bases, leaving 8 bases between the germline ends. The CDR3 consists of 13 residues. Germline V gene sequence: CDR1 SGDLS, CDR2 YYNGEE. CDR3 protein: CASSVSNRDTQYF. The CDR3 nucleotides read TGTGCCAGCAGCGTAAGCAATCGAGATACGCAGTATTTT.

V usage is TRBV27 and J usage is TRBJ1-2, with D possibly TRBD1 on 5 matching bases. Germline CDR1 reads MNHEY; CDR2 reads SMNVEV (reference sequence). Trimming took off 2 bases at V and 6 bases at J, with 13 bases between the two ends. This CDR3 comprises 14 residues. CDR3 loop: CASSLRGGPNGYTF. Here the CDR3 DNA reads TGTGCCAGCAGTTTACGGGGGGGTCCCAATGGCTACACCTTC.

V gene TRBV5-4 combines with J gene TRBJ1-1; D is undetermined. Germline values: CDR1 SGHNT, CDR2 YYREEE (reference sequence). The V and J ends lost 4 bases and 1 base respectively, with 8 bases between them. This CDR3 is built from 13 residues. CDR3 region: CASSLTSNTEAFF. The CDR3 DNA follows: TGTGCCAGCAGCCTGACATCGAACACTGAAGCTTTCTTT.

This chain uses TRBV25-1 with TRBJ2-3; D not resolved. V dropped 2 bases and J dropped 5 bases, with 2 bases sitting between them. The CDR3 consists of 11 residues. Germline V gene data show CDR1 as MGHDK and CDR2 as SYGVNS. The CDR3: CASSEGDTQYF. DNA of the CDR3: TGTGCCAGCAGTGAAGGAGATACGCAGTATTTT.

This rearrangement joins TRBV14 to TRBJ2-7; TRBD1 matches 9 bases. Germline V CDR1 and CDR2: SGHDN, FVKESK. Trimming removed 6 bases from V and 2 bases from J; junction bases left unmatched: 11. CDR3 length: 16 amino acids. In DNA, the CDR3 is TGTGCCAGCAGTCCGCATCCAGGACAGGGGACCTACGAGCAGTACTTC. Translated: CASSPHPGQGTYEQYF.

This chain joins TRBV27 and TRBJ1-6, with 7 bases matching TRBD1. There are 14 residues in the CDR3. Germline loops: CDR1 MNHEY, CDR2 SMNVEV (reference sequence). Losses at the gene ends were 8 bases for V and 9 bases for J; bases not matched to a gene: 10. The CDR3 loop reads CASQTTGSFSPLHF. DNA for the CDR3: TGTGCCAGCCAGACGACAGGGTCTTTTTCACCCCTCCACTTT.

The chain is built from TRBV11-2 and TRBJ2-1; 11 positions agree with TRBD2. CDR1 and CDR2 (germline): SGHAT, FQNNGV. This CDR3 contains 18 residues. V lost 1 base and J lost 4; bases outside the gene matches: 9. The CDR3, as DNA: TGTGCCAGCAGCTTAGTGCTAGCGGGGGGATCCTTATACAATGAGCAGTTCTTC. Translated: CASSLVLAGGSLYNEQFF.

The V call is TRBV5-1, the J call TRBJ2-6; no definite D call. In germline, CDR1 is SGHRS, CDR2 YFSETQ. The CDR3 length is 17 residues. With 4 bases removed from V and 2 bases from J, the gap between germline ends came to 16 bases. The CDR3 sequence: CASSPNQHSAGANVLTF. As DNA, the CDR3 is TGCGCCAGCAGCCCGAACCAGCATTCGGCTGGGGCCAACGTCCTGACTTTC. Variable domain in full (rest from reference TRBV5-1 and TRBJ2-6): KAGVTQTPRYLIKTRGQQVTLSCSPISGHRSVSWYQQTPGQGLQFLFEYFSETQRNKGNFPGRFSGRQFSNSRSEMNVSTLELGDSALYLCASSPNQHSAGANVLTFGAGSRLTVL.

The chain couples TRBV19 to TRBJ1-1, with 8 bases that match TRBD1. The V gene end was trimmed by 8 bases and the J gene end by 6 bases; junction bases not matched to a gene: 8. This CDR3 spans 13 amino acids. Germline V lookup: CDR1 LNHDA, CDR2 SQIVND (reference sequence). The CDR3 DNA sequence: TGTGCCAGTTCCGACAGGGGAACCGCTGAAGCTTTCTTT. This codes for CASSDRGTAEAFF.

This clone was detected only a few times. The genes are TRBV5-1 and TRBJ1-2, with D possibly matching TRBD1 (6 bases). The CDR3 sequence is 15 residues long. Trimming pared 5 bases from V and 0 bases from J, leaving 14 bases between. Germline V gene lookup returns CDR1 SGHRS and CDR2 YFSETQ. CDR3 region: CASRIRDTTNYGYTF. CDR3 in DNA: TGCGCCAGCAGGATCCGGGACACGACTAACTATGGCTACACCTTC.

This chain uses TRBV30 with TRBJ1-5; D is undetermined. The CDR3 loop spans 13 amino acids. V lost 1 base to trimming and J lost 3 bases, with 7 bases between them. Germline CDR1 reads GTSNPN; CDR2 reads SVGIG (reference sequence). As DNA, the CDR3 is TGTGCCTGGAGTGGATTTCCCAATCAGCCCCAGCATTTT. It yields the protein CAWSGFPNQPQHF.

The chain carries TRBV7-8 and TRBJ1-6; D is uncertain. Deletions cut 0 bases from V and 10 bases from J, with 10 bases between. Germline V gives CDR1 SGHVS, CDR2 FQNEAQ. The length of the CDR3 is 14 residues. Here the CDR3 DNA reads TGTGCCAGCAGCTTAGCAAGTAGAGACTCACCCCTCCACTTT. Translated: CASSLASRDSPLHF.

In its sample, this clone was seen once. The chain employs TRBV5-6 and TRBJ2-2; no definite D call. The CDR3 spans 14 residues. Germline assignment: CDR1 SGHDT and CDR2 YYEEEE. The V end lost 5 bases, the J end lost 1 base, and 9 bases lay between the germline ends. In DNA form, the CDR3 reads TGTGCCAGCAGTTACCGACAGAACACCGGGGAGCTGTTTTTT. It is translated as CASSYRQNTGELFF.

This clone occurred a few times. The genes are TRBV9 and TRBJ1-2, with TRBD1 identical over 7 bases. In germline, CDR1 is SGDLS, CDR2 YYNGEE. The CDR3 length is 15 residues. Losses at the gene ends were 3 bases for V and 6 bases for J; bases not matched to a gene: 11. The CDR3 bases are TGTGCCAGCAGCGCCCGGGCGACAGGGAGGGATGGCTACACCTTC. Protein product: CASSARATGRDGYTF.

This clone appeared once. This chain links TRBV5-6 with TRBJ1-2; D not certain. The germline V and J ends were trimmed by 2 bases and 5 bases, with 13 bases remaining between them. CDR3 length: 14 residues. Germline assignment: CDR1 SGHDT and CDR2 YYEEEE. CDR3 bases: TGTGCCAGCAGCTTAGGCGGCGGAACTTATGGCTACACCTTC. Protein sequence: CASSLGGGTYGYTF. The variable domain in full, with the rest retrieved from reference TRBV5-6 and TRBJ1-2, is DAGVTQSPTHLIKTRGQQVTLRCSPKSGHDTVSWYQQALGQGPQFIFQYYEEEERQRGNFPDRFSGHQFPNYSSELNVNALLLGDSALYLCASSLGGGTYGYTFGSGTRLTVV.

This clone has just a few counts. The genes are TRBV27 and TRBJ2-3; D is unclear. Trimming cost V 6 bases and J 2 bases, with 9 bases left between them. This CDR3 comprises 13 residues. CDR1 and CDR2 from the germline V gene are MNHEY and SMNVEV (reference sequence). This chain's CDR3 is CASSRPNTDTQYF. CDR3 coding DNA: TGTGCCAGCAGCCGCCCGAACACAGATACGCAGTATTTT.

This clone was observed once. The chain uses TRBV4-1 and TRBJ1-2; 7 positions match TRBD1. Germline assignment: CDR1 MGHRA and CDR2 YSYEKL. The CDR3 totals 14 residues. V lost 6 bases and J lost 2; bases outside the gene matches: 6. This CDR3 reads CASRPGQTNYGYTF. Written as DNA, the CDR3 is TGCGCCAGCAGGCCGGGACAGACCAACTATGGCTACACCTTC.